A single sample is the source of the 11 T cell receptor beta chains below, sequenced in a study of CD8+CD57+ T cells in acquired aplastic anemia. The use of genomic DNA as template underpinned the TCR beta VDJ and CDR3 profiling. TCRdb re-called the reads through MiXCR, storing one row per CDR3 protein. The table has just over 450,000 distinct CDR3 sequences, about a third seen once; the top ten hold around 0.82%. Sequencing involved patients with CD8+CD57+ cell expansion previously shown by flow cytometry. Sequences were obtained from sorted CD4+, CD8+, or CD8+CD57+ T cells (not recorded which) from PBMCs. Source of these receptors: a human donor with aplastic anemia.

This chain links TRBV2 with TRBJ2-2; TRBD1 matches at 9 bases. The CDR3 is 15 amino acids. Germline V CDR1 and CDR2: SNHLY, FYNNEI. Trimming removed 10 bases from V and 5 bases from J; junction bases left unmatched: 11. CDR3 DNA: TGTGCCAACAGCTTTGGGACAGGGCGTACCGGGGAGCTGTTTTTT. As protein: CANSFGTGRTGELFF.

CDR3: CASSGPGQGARGPGYTF. CDR3 DNA: TGTGCCAGCAGTGGACCGGGACAGGGGGCGCGAGGTCCTGGCTACACCTTC. J is TRBJ1-2 and V is TRBV25-1; 12 nucleotides match TRBD1. With 4 bases clipped from V and 7 bases from J, the junction kept 13 bases outside the gene matches. Germline values: CDR1 MGHDK, CDR2 SYGVNS. The CDR3 is 17 residues long.

The chain combines TRBV12-3 or TRBV12-4 with TRBJ1-1; 7 bases are shared with TRBD1. The V and J ends lost 5 bases and 7 bases, in that order; junction bases with no gene match: 7. CDR3 length equals 13 residues. The CDR3 reads CASSRRQGNEAFF. The CDR3, as DNA: TGTGCCAGCAGTCGTCGACAGGGAAATGAAGCTTTCTTT.

The V gene is TRBV25-1, the J gene TRBJ1-1; tentatively, D is TRBD1 (5 bases). V lost 9 bases and J lost 5, with 7 bases in between. This CDR3 spans 10 amino acids. Germline CDR1 is MGHDK and CDR2 is SYGVNS. The CDR3 DNA reads as TGTGCCAGGGGACGGACTGAAGCTTTCTTT. This translates into CARGRTEAFF.

V is TRBV7-2 and J is TRBJ1-2; possible D gene TRBD1, 6 bases. V lost 11 bases and J lost 7, with 11 bases in between. CDR1 is SGHTA and CDR2 is FQGNSA in the germline V gene. The CDR3 sequence is 10 residues long. CDR3 protein: CAWGAVGYTF. The CDR3 region has the DNA TGTGCCTGGGGGGCGGTTGGCTACACCTTC.

Comment on this clonotype: A much larger clone lies a single base off, so this may be a read error. This chain joins TRBV2 and TRBJ2-1; maybe TRBD1 (6 bases). V was cut by 4 bases and J by 8 bases, with 9 bases left in between. The germline gives CDR1 SNHLY, CDR2 FYNNEI. This CDR3 is 12 amino acids long. This CDR3 reads CASSVGADEQFF. For the CDR3, the DNA is TGTGCCAGCAGTGTGGGGGCCGATGAGCAGTTCTTC.

V is TRBV7-8 and J is TRBJ2-2; TRBD2 matches 13 bases. In germline, CDR1 is SGHVS, CDR2 FQNEAQ. The CDR3 extends over 17 amino acids. The V segment lost 5 bases and the J segment 5 bases; nucleotides outside the gene matches: 8. The CDR3 nucleotides read TGTGCCAGCAGCCCCGGGACTAGCGGGGTCGCTACCGGGGAGCTGTTTTTT. It encodes CASSPGTSGVATGELFF.

Remarks on this clonotype: A much larger clonotype is one base distant, so this may be a read error. The genes are TRBV20-1 and TRBJ2-7; 9 nucleotides agree with TRBD2. The germline V gene has CDR1 DFQATT and CDR2 SNEGSKA (reference sequence). The CDR3 has 15 residues. The CDR3 sequence: CNASGLAGMSYEQYF. CDR3 nucleotide sequence: TGCAATGCTAGCGGGCTAGCGGGAATGAGTTACGAGCAGTACTTC.

This clonotype was seen only once. The chain uses TRBV15 and TRBJ2-1; TRBD1 aligns across 9 bases. The germline gives CDR1 LNHNV, CDR2 YYDKDF (reference sequence). There are 15 residues in the CDR3. After removal of 1 base from V and 2 bases from J, the junction contained 0 bases not matched to a gene. CDR3 in amino acids: CATSRGQGAYNEQFF. CDR3 in DNA: TGTGCCACCAGCAGAGGACAGGGGGCCTACAATGAGCAGTTCTTC.

The table lists this clonotype with a count of one. The chain is built from TRBV5-1 and TRBJ2-2; 9 nucleotides agree with TRBD2. CDR3 length: 18 amino acids. Germline CDR1 reads SGHRS; CDR2 reads YFSETQ. The trim removed 0 bases at V and 0 bases at J, leaving 6 bases unmatched. CDR3 sequence reads: CASSLVPSGTTNTGELFF. For the CDR3, the DNA is TGCGCCAGCAGCTTGGTACCTAGCGGGACTACGAACACCGGGGAGCTGTTTTTT.

For this clonotype: A much larger clone is a single base away; this may be a read error. CDR3 residues: CASSVGTRGNSPLHF. The CDR3 coding sequence is TGTGCCAGCAGCGTAGGGACGAGAGGTAATTCACCCCTCCACTTT. J is TRBJ1-6 and V is TRBV9; D unresolved. The V end was cut by 0 bases, the J end by 6 bases, with 10 bases between. Germline CDR1 and CDR2: SGDLS and YYNGEE. The CDR3 spans 15 residues.